This T cell receptor (beta chain) appears in the sequencing data of a study of cytomegalovirus exposure and HLA in healthy donors. Across the whole study: Out of roughly 170 million T cells, an earlier analysis found about 120 million unique TCR beta sequences in total. The study's findings and limits: Among immune exposure information, only CMV serostatus was available. Being productive about 90% or about 30% of the time was typical of most TCR beta V segments in an earlier analysis.

Donors were nominally healthy when sampled, though unrecorded immune exposures were likely. PCR used 60 Vbeta primers and 13 Jbeta primers. Measured with immunoSEQ multiplex PCR; TCRdb has only the in-frame clones, and not every one. The sample lists approximately 170,000 clones, roughly 80% occurring once. This clone is a singleton in its sample. The antigen is unknown. Germline trimming cut 1 base from V and 6 bases from J; bases unmatched to any gene: 5. Germline V gene data show CDR1 as SGHTA and CDR2 as FQGNSA. The CDR3 extends over 15 amino acids. This rearrangement joins TRBV7-2 to TRBJ1-5; 8 bases are a match to TRBD1. The receptor was derived from a human donor in good health. Input material: PBMCs. The CDR3 loop is CASSLGAGGFQPQHF. As DNA, the CDR3 is TGTGCCAGCAGCTTAGGTGCAGGGGGCTTTCAGCCCCAGCATTTT. The full variable domain, in which reference TRBV7-2 and TRBJ1-5 provide the parts outside the CDR3, is GAGVSQSPSNKVTEKGKDVELRCDPISGHTALYWYRQSLGQGLEFLIYFQGNSAPDKSGLPSDRFSAERTGGSVSTLTIQRTQQEDSAVYLCASSLGAGGFQPQHFGDGTRLSIL.